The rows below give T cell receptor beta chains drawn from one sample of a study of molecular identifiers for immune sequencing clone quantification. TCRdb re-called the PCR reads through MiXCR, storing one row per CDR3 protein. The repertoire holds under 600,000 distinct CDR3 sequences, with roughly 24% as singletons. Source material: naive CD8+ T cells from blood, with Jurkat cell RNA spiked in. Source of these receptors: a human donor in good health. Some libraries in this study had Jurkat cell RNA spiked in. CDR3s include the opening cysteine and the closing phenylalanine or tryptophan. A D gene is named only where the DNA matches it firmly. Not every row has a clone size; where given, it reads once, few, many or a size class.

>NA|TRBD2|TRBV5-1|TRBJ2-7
CASRSGSGSSYEQCF
TGCGCCAGCAGAAGCGGGAGTGGGAGCTCCTACGAGCAGTGCTTC
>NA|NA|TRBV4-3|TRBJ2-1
CASSQRQSSYNEQFF
TGCGCCAGCAGCCAAAGACAAAGCTCCTACAATGAGCAGTTCTTC
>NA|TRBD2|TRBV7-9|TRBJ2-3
CASSPPSGESTDTQYF
TGTGCCAGCAGCCCCCCTAGCGGGGAGAGCACAGATACGCAGTATTTT
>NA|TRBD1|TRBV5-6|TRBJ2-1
CASSLTTGGLDEQFF
TGTGCCAGCAGCTTGACAACAGGGGGCCTCGATGAGCAGTTCTTC
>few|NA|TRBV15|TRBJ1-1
CATSRQGYDTEAFF
TGTGCCACCAGCAGGCAGGGGTATGACACTGAAGCTTTCTTT
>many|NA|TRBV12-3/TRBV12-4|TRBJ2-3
CASNFGGGTDTQYF
TGTGCCAGCAATTTTGGGGGAGGCACAGATACGCAGTATTTT
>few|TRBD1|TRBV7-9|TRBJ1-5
CASSAQGAGNQPQHF
TGTGCCAGCAGCGCGCAGGGGGCGGGCAATCAGCCCCAGCATTTT
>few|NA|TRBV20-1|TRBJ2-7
CSAIPGSYEQYF
TGCAGTGCTATCCCGGGCTCCTACGAGCAGTACTTC
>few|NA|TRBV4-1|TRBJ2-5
CASSQEVPGEETQYF
TGCGCCAGCAGCCAAGAGGTCCCGGGGGAAGAGACCCAGTACTTC
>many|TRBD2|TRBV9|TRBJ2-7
CASSVGGGKSYEQYF
TGTGCCAGCAGCGTAGGCGGGGGGAAGTCCTACGAGCAGTACTTC
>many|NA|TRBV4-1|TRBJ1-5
CASSQTTYSNQPQHF
TGCGCCAGCAGCCAGACAACCTATAGCAATCAGCCCCAGCATTTT
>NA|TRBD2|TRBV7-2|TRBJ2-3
CASSFSGRATIDTQYF
TGTGCCAGCAGCTTTAGCGGGAGGGCCACGATAGATACGCAGTATTTT
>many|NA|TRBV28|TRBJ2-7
CASRVTGTSYEQYF
TGTGCCAGCAGAGTGACAGGTACCTCCTACGAGCAGTACTTC
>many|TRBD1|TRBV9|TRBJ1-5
CASSVGDSFNQPQHF
TGTGCCAGCAGCGTAGGGGACAGTTTCAATCAGCCCCAGCATTTT
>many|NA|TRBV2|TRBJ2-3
CASGDSAADTQYF
TGTGCCAGCGGCGACTCGGCCGCAGATACGCAGTATTTT
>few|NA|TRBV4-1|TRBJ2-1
CASSQEFVGEQFF
TGCGCCAGCAGCCAAGAGTTCGTCGGTGAGCAGTTCTTC
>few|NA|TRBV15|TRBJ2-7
CATSRDSSGHEQYF
TGTGCCACCAGCAGAGATAGTTCAGGGCACGAGCAGTACTTC
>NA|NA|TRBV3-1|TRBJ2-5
CASRYKYQETQYF
TGTGCCAGCAGATATAAGTACCAAGAGACCCAGTACTTC
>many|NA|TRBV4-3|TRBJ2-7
CASSQGVSRAHEQYF
TGCGCCAGCAGCCAAGGGGTGAGCAGGGCGCACGAGCAGTACTTC
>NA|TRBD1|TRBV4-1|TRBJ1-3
CASSRLTGGYVGNTIYF
TGCGCCAGCAGCCGACTAACAGGGGGCTACGTTGGAAACACCATATATTTT
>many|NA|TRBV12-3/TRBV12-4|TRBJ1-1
CASSVAQLVGHTEAFF
TGTGCCAGCAGCGTGGCACAATTGGTTGGGCACACTGAAGCTTTCTTT
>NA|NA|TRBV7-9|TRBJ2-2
CASSVVYGTGELFF
TGTGCCAGCAGCGTTGTATACGGCACCGGGGAGCTGTTTTTT
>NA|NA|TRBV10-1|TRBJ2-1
CASSVLGVGHNEQFF
TGCGCCAGCAGTGTTCTAGGGGTTGGGCACAATGAGCAGTTCTTC
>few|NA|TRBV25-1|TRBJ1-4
CASSESGGYVNEKLFF
TGTGCCAGCAGTGAAAGCGGGGGCTATGTTAATGAAAAACTGTTTTTT
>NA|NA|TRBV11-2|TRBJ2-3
CASSLLTAGRTDTQYF
TGTGCCAGCAGTCTTCTAACAGCGGGCCGCACAGATACGCAGTATTTT
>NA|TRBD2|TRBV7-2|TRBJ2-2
CASRSVSGGLTTGELFF
TGTGCCAGCAGATCTGTTAGCGGGGGTTTAACTACCGGGGAGCTGTTTTTT
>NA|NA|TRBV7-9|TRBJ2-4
CASSSPQAGDIQYF
TGTGCCAGCAGCTCCCCCCAGGCCGGGGACATTCAGTACTTC
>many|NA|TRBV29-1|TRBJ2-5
CSVEEIETQYF
TGCAGCGTTGAAGAAATAGAGACCCAGTACTTC
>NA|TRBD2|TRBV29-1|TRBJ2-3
CSVEYQREFNPPPDTQCF
TGCAGCGTTGAATACCAGCGGGAGTTCAACCCTCCCCCAGATACGCAGTGTTTT
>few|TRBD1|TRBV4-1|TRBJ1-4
CASSQVVPGAGGEKLFF
TGCGCCAGCAGCCAAGTTGTGCCGGGAGCAGGGGGTGAAAAACTGTTTTTT
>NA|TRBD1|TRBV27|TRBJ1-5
CASCPGTGSNQPQHF
TGTGCCAGCTGCCCCGGGACAGGAAGCAATCAGCCCCAGCATTTT
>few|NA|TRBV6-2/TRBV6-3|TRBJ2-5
CATSSGTQYF
TGTGCCACCTCGTCGGGGACCCAGTACTTC
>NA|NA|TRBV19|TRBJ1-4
CASSREGGEEEKLFF
TGTGCCAGTAGTAGGGAGGGTGGAGAAGAAGAAAAACTGTTTTTT
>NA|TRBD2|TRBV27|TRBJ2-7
CASSLIASGNGELYF
TGTGCCAGCAGTTTAATCGCTAGCGGGAACGGGGAGCTGTACTTC
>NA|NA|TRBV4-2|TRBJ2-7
CASSTGTRSSCEQYF
TGTGCCAGCAGCACCGGGACTCGGAGCTCCTGCGAGCAGTACTTC
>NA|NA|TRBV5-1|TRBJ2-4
CASSLGDVQYF
TGCGCCAGCAGCTTGGGCGACGTTCAGTACTTC
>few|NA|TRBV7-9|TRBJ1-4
CASSLTDSRATNEKLFF
TGTGCCAGCAGCTTAACAGACAGCCGTGCAACTAATGAAAAACTGTTTTTT
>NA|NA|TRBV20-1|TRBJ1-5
CSAREEFSNQPQHF
TGCAGTGCTAGAGAAGAGTTTAGCAATCAGCCCCAGCATTTT
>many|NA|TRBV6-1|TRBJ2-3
CASSAYLTGSTDTQYF
TGTGCCAGCAGCGCCTATTTGACAGGTAGCACAGATACGCAGTATTTT
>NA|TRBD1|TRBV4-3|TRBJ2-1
CASSPDRNSYNEQFF
TGCGCCAGCAGCCCGGACAGGAACTCCTACAATGAGCAGTTCTTC
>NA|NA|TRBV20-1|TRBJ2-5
CSARRLGEETQYF
TGCAGTGCTAGACGACTAGGGGAAGAGACCCAGTACTTC
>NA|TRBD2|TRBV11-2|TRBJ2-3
CASSSALAGLTDTQYF
TGTGCCAGCAGCTCAGCCCTAGCGGGACTCACAGATACGCAGTATTTT
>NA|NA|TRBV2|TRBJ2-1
CASSETPGGADYNEQFF
TGTGCCAGCAGTGAGACCCCGGGCGGGGCTGACTACAATGAGCAGTTCTTC
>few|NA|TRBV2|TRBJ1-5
CASSLEVWMKGSNQPQHF
TGTGCCAGCAGTCTAGAGGTTTGGATGAAGGGGAGCAATCAGCCCCAGCATTTT
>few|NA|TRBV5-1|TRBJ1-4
CASRPDRGGGLNEKLFF
TGCGCCAGCAGACCCGACAGAGGGGGGGGCCTTAATGAAAAACTGTTTTTT
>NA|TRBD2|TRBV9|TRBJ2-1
CASSVEGLAHNEQFF
TGTGCCAGCAGCGTAGAAGGACTAGCGCACAATGAGCAGTTCTTC
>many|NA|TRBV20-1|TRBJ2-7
CSALNRAFYEQYF
TGCAGTGCTTTAAACAGGGCATTTTACGAGCAGTACTTC
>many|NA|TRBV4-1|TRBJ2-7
CASSQGRAGSYEQYF
TGCGCCAGCAGCCAAGGACGGGCAGGGTCCTACGAGCAGTACTTC
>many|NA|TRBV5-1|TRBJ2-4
CASSLVTGLDIQYF
TGCGCCAGCAGCTTGGTAACAGGGCTGGACATTCAGTACTTC
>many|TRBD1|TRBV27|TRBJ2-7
CASSAGTGYEQYF
TGCGCCAGCAGCGCCGGGACAGGGTACGAGCAGTACTTC
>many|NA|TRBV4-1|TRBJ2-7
CASSQDGDYYEQYF
TGCGCCAGCAGCCAAGACGGAGACTACTACGAGCAGTACTTC
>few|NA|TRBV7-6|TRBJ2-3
CASSLSPRPTDTQYF
TGTGCCAGCAGCCTCAGCCCTCGTCCGACAGATACGCAGTATTTT